Listed below are T cell receptor beta chains from one sample, sequenced in a study of PD-L1 blockade in urothelial cancer. The table came from immunoSEQ multiplex PCR; TCRdb's copy has only in-frame clones and leaves some out. The sample contains fewer than 40,000 clones, 80% to 95% of which appear only once. The material sequenced was PBMCs, taken around atezolizumab (anti-PD-L1) treatment. Receptor source: a man aged 65 to 79 with urothelial cancer. Each CDR3 is given with its conserved first and last residue. The order of the fields is V gene, clone size, J gene, D gene, CDR3 DNA, CDR3 protein. D genes are given only for firm matches. The listing skips clone size in some rows; elsewhere it reads once, few, many or a size class.

TRBV2	.	TRBJ2-1	TRBD2	TGTGCCAGCAGCCGCGACGGGGGGGGGCTTAGACTTATAGCCAATGAGCAGTTCTTC	CASSRDGGGLRLIANEQFF
TRBV10-3	.	TRBJ2-1	.	TGTGCCATCAGTGAGTCTAGCGGCGGATACAATGAGCAGTTCTTC	CAISESSGGYNEQFF
TRBV7-6	.	TRBJ2-3	.	TGTGCCAGCAGCGCTTGGGGGCAAGATACGCAGTATTTT	CASSAWGQDTQYF
TRBV19	.	TRBJ2-5	TRBD2	TGTGCCAGTAGTGATAGCGGGAAAGAGACCCAGTACTTC	CASSDSGKETQYF
TRBV7-3	.	TRBJ2-1	TRBD2	TGTGCCAGCAGCTTCGGGAGCGGGACCTCTCACAATGAGCAGTTCTTC	CASSFGSGTSHNEQFF
TRBV18	.	TRBJ2-2	.	TGTGCCAGCTCAAGGGGAAACACCGGGGAGCTGTTTTTT	CASSRGNTGELFF
TRBV5-4	.	TRBJ2-7	.	TGTGCCAGCAGCCGCAGGGGGGCCTACGAGCAGTACTTC	CASSRRGAYEQYF
TRBV28	.	TRBJ2-7	TRBD1	TGTGCCAGCAGTTTACTCGGACAGGGGGTGCACGAGCAGTACTTC	CASSLLGQGVHEQYF
TRBV28	.	TRBJ2-7	TRBD1	TGTGCCAGCAGTTTAGGGGACAGGGAGTTTGGCGAGCAGTACTTC	CASSLGDREFGEQYF
TRBV5-1	.	TRBJ2-2	TRBD2	TGCGCCAGCAGCTTGGGTAGCGGGAGCGGTGTCACCGGGGAGCTGTTTTTT	CASSLGSGSGVTGELFF
TRBV7-3	.	TRBJ2-7	TRBD2	TGTGCCAGCAGCTTGGCTAGCGGACCCTCCTACGAGCAGTACTTC	CASSLASGPSYEQYF
TRBV4-2	.	TRBJ2-3	.	TGTGCCAGCAGCCCGAGTCTAGAGAAAAGGAGAATCGATACGCAGTATTTT	CASSPSLEKRRIDTQYF
TRBV28	once	TRBJ2-7	TRBD2	TGTGCCAGCAGCCAAATATCTAGCGGGAGTGTCCACGAGCAGTACTTC	CASSQISSGSVHEQYF
TRBV19	.	TRBJ2-2	.	TGTGCCAGTAGTATTCAGGGTAGCACCGGGGAGCTGTTTTTT	CASSIQGSTGELFF
TRBV27	.	TRBJ1-1	TRBD1	TGTGCCAGCAGCCGGGCCGGGACAGGGGTTGGGACTGAAGCTTTCTTT	CASSRAGTGVGTEAFF
TRBV5-4	.	TRBJ1-3	.	TGTGCCAGCAGCAGGGGCTCTGGAAACACCATATATTTT	CASSRGSGNTIYF
TRBV29-1	.	TRBJ2-7	.	TGCAGCGTTTCAGTACCGGGACTCCATTACGAGCAGTACTTC	CSVSVPGLHYEQYF
TRBV4-1	.	TRBJ2-1	TRBD2	TGCGCCAGCAGCCAACCGCGGGGACTAGCGGGGGACAATGAGCAGTTCTTC	CASSQPRGLAGDNEQFF
TRBV7-3	.	TRBJ2-1	TRBD2	TGTGCCAGCAGCTTATTTGCGGGAGCATACAATGAGCAGTTCTTC	CASSLFAGAYNEQFF
TRBV15	.	TRBJ1-1	TRBD1	TGTGCCACCAGCAGAGGTAAAGGACAGGGATACACTGAAGCTTTCTTT	CATSRGKGQGYTEAFF
TRBV4-1	.	TRBJ2-1	.	TGCGCCAGCACCCCCCCGGGGAGGAGGTCCTACAATGAGCAGTTCTTC	CASTPPGRRSYNEQFF
TRBV11-2	.	TRBJ2-4	.	TGTGCCAGCAGCTTAGTCGTGGGAGGAGCCAAAAACATTCAGTACTTC	CASSLVVGGAKNIQYF
TRBV4-2	once	TRBJ2-1	.	TGTGCCAGCAGCCATTTAACGGAGTACAATGAGCAGTTCTTC	CASSHLTEYNEQFF
TRBV4-1	.	TRBJ2-7	TRBD2	TGCGCCAGCAGCCAAGCCAGCGGGGCCTCCTACGAGCAGTACTTC	CASSQASGASYEQYF
TRBV6-1	once	TRBJ2-7	.	TGTGCCAGCAGTGAAGGGGGTGCCGGGGCCTACGAGCAGTACTTC	CASSEGGAGAYEQYF
TRBV6-6	.	TRBJ2-7	.	TGTGCCAGCAGTTACTACCAGGAGCAGTACTTC	CASSYYQEQYF
TRBV7-3	.	TRBJ2-3	.	TGTGCCAGCAGCTTGCCGGACTCCACAGATACGCAGTATTTT	CASSLPDSTDTQYF
TRBV28	.	TRBJ2-7	.	TGTGCCAGCAGTGTGGGCAGGGTCCCCTACGAGCAGTACTTC	CASSVGRVPYEQYF
TRBV10-3	.	TRBJ2-2	TRBD2	TGTGCCATCAGTGATTGGACTAGCGGGAACACCGGGGAGCTGTTTTTT	CAISDWTSGNTGELFF
TRBV7-2	.	TRBJ2-1	TRBD2	TGTGCCAGCAGCTTAAACCCCCGGACTAGCGGATACAATGAGCAGTTCTTC	CASSLNPRTSGYNEQFF
TRBV19	.	TRBJ1-1	TRBD1	TGTGCCAGTAGTCAACAGGGGCGGAGCGCTGAAGCTTTCTTT	CASSQQGRSAEAFF